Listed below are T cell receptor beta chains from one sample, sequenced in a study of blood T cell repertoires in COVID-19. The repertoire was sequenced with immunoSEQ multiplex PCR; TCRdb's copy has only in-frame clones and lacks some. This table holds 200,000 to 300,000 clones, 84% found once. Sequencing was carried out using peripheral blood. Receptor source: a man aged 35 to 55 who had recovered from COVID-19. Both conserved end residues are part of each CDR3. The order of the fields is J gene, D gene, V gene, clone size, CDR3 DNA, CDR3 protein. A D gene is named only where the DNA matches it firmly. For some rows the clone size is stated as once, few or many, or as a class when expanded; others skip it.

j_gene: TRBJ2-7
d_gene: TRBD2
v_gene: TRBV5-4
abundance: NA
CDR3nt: TGTGCCAGCAGCTTTGTTTCCAGCGGGAGGTTCCCACGTAAGCACGAGCAGTACTTC
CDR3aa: CASSFVSSGRFPRKHEQYF

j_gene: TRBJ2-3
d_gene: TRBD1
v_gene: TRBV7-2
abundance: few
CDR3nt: TGTGCCAGCAGTCCAGGGGGCCCCCTGAAGGCGCAGTATTTT
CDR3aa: CASSPGGPLKAQYF

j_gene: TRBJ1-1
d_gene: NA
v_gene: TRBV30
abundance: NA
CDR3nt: TGTGCCTGGGATACAGGGATGAACACTGAAGCTTTCTTT
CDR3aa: CAWDTGMNTEAFF

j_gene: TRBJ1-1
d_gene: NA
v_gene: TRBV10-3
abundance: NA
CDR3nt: TGTGCCATCAGTGAGACAGGCGGATTGAACACTGAAGCTTTCTTT
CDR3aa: CAISETGGLNTEAFF

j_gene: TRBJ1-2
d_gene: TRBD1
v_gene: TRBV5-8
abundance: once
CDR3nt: TGTGCCAGCAGCTCTCCGGACAGGGAGGGTCTTGGCTACACCTTC
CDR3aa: CASSSPDREGLGYTF

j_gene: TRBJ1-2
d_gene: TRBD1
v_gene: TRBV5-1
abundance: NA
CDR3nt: TGCGCCAGCAGCGGCACCTCCAGGGGGTATGGCTACACCTTC
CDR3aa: CASSGTSRGYGYTF

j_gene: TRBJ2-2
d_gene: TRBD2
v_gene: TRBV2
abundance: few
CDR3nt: TGTGCCAGCAGTTTCGGGACTAGCAGCAGGGAGCTGTTTTTT
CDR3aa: CASSFGTSSRELFF

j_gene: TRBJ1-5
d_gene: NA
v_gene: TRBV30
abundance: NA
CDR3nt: TGTGCCTGGAGTGGACAGGACAATCAGCCCCAGCATTTT
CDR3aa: CAWSGQDNQPQHF

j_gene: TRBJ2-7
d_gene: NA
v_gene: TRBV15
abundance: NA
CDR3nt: TGTGCCACCAGCAGAGGGGTCCAGGGCACGTCTCGAGAGCAGTACTTC
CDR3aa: CATSRGVQGTSREQYF

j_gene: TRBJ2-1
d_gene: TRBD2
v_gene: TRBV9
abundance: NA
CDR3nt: TGTGCCAGCAGCGTAGAGGGGACTAGCTGGGTGGGCAATGAGCAGTTCTTC
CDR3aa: CASSVEGTSWVGNEQFF

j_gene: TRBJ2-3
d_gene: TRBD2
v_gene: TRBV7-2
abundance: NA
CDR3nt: TGTGCCAGCAGCTTATCGCGGGGGGGCCCGTCAGATACGCAGTATTTT
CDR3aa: CASSLSRGGPSDTQYF

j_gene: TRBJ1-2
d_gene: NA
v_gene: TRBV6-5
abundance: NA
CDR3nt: TGTGCCAGCAGTTACAATGGACAGACCAACTATGGCTACACCTTC
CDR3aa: CASSYNGQTNYGYTF

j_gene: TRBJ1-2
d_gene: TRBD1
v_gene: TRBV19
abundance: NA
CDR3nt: TGTGCCAGTAGTATAAAATCCACAGGGGCGAATGGCTACACCTTC
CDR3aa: CASSIKSTGANGYTF

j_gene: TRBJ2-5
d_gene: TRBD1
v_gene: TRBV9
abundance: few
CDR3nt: TGTGCCAGCAGCGCCAGACAGGGGGTGGAAGAGACCCAGTACTTC
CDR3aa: CASSARQGVEETQYF

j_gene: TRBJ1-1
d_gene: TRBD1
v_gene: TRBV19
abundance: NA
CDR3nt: TGTGCCAGTAGTCCGGACAGGGACGCTAACACTGAAGCTTTCTTT
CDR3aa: CASSPDRDANTEAFF

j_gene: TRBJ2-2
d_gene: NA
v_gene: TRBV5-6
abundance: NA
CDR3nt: TGTGCCAGCAGCTTGGCGGTTGCGAACACCGGGGAGCTGTTTTTT
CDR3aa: CASSLAVANTGELFF

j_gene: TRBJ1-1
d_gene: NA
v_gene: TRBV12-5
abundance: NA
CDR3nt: TGTGCTAGTGGTCCTTGGACGGTCGGGAGCACTGAAGCTTTCTTT
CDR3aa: CASGPWTVGSTEAFF

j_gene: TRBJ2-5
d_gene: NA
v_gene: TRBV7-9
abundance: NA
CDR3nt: TGTGCCAGCAGCTTAAAGGGCAGGGATACGGAGACCCAGTACTTC
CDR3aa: CASSLKGRDTETQYF

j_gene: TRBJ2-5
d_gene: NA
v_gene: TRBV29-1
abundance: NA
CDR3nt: TGCAGCGTTGAAGAGATAGGCAGGGCCCAAGAGACCCAGTACTTC
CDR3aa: CSVEEIGRAQETQYF

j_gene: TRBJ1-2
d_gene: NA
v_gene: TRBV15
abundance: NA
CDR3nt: TGTGCCACCAGCAGAGGGGGGGGCGCTTCTAACTATGGCTACACCTTC
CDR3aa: CATSRGGGASNYGYTF

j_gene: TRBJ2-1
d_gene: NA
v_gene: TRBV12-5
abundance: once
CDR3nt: TGTGCTAGTGGTTTGGTATATCGGCAGTTCTTC
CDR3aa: CASGLVYRQFF

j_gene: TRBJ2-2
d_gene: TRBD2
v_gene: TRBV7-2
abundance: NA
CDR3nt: TGTGCCAGCAGCTTATGGGGCGGGGGGCTACCCGGGGAGCTGTTTTTT
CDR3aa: CASSLWGGGLPGELFF

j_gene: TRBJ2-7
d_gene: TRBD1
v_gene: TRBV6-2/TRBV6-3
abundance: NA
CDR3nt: TGTGCCAGCAGTTTTTCCCCCCTACAGGGGACCAAATACGAGCAGTACTTC
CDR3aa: CASSFSPLQGTKYEQYF

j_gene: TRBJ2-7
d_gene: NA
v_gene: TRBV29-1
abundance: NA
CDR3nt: TGCAGCGGGGGGGACACCCACTACGAGCAGTACTTC
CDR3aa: CSGGDTHYEQYF

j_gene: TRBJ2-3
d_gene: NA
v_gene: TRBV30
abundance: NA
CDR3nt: TGTGCCTGGAAAGCCCCGGGGTCAGATACGCAGTATTTT
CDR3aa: CAWKAPGSDTQYF

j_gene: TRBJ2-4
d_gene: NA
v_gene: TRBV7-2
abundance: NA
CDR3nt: TGTGCCAGCAGCTTCCGCCCCGGGTGGGACATTCAGTACTTC
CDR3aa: CASSFRPGWDIQYF

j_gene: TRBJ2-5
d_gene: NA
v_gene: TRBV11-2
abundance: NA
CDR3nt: TGTGCCAGCAGCGGAGTGGGAGCCCAAGAGACCCAGTACTTC
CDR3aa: CASSGVGAQETQYF

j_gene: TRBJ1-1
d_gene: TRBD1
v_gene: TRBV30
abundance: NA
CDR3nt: TGTGCCTGGAGTGCAGACAGGGGAGTTGAAGCTTTCTTT
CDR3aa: CAWSADRGVEAFF

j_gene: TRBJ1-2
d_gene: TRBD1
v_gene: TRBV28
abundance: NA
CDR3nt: TGTGCCAGCAGTAACGCAATGTTGACAGGGCTCTATGGCTACACCTTC
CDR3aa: CASSNAMLTGLYGYTF

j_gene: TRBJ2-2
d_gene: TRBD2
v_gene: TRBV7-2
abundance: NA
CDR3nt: TGTGCCAGCAGCTCGGGACTAGCGGGCACCGGGGAGCTGTTTTTT
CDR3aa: CASSSGLAGTGELFF

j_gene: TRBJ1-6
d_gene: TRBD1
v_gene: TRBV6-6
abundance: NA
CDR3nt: TGTGCCAGCAGGGGACAGACAAGTGCTTCACCCCTCCACTTT
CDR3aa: CASRGQTSASPLHF

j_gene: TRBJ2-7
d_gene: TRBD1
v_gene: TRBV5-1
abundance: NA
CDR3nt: TGCGCCAGCAGCTCGACACCGGGACAGGGGATCTACGAGCAGTACTTC
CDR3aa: CASSSTPGQGIYEQYF

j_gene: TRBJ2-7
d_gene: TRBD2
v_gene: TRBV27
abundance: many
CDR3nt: TGTGCCAGCAGGGAGACTAGCGGAGATTACGAGCAGTACTTC
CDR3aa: CASRETSGDYEQYF

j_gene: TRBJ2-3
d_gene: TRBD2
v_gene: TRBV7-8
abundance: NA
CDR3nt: TGTGCCAGCAGCGGGCTAGCGGACCCTAGCACAGATACGCAGTATTTT
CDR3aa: CASSGLADPSTDTQYF

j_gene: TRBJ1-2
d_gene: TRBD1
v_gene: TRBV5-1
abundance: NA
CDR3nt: TGCGCCAGCAGCTTGGGGACAGGGGAAGGCTACACCTTC
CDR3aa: CASSLGTGEGYTF

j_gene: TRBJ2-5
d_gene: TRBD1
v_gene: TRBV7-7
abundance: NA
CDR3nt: TGTGCCAGCAGTGGACTTACAGGGGGCGGAGAGACCCAGTACTTC
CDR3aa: CASSGLTGGGETQYF

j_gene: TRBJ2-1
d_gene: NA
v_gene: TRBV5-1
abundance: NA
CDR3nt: TGCGCCAGCAGCTTGGGGGCAGGGTATGGGGATGAGCAGTTCTTC
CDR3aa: CASSLGAGYGDEQFF

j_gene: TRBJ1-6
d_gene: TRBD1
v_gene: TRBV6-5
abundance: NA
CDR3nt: TGTGCCAGCAGGACAGGGGGTTCACCCCTCCACTTT
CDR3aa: CASRTGGSPLHF

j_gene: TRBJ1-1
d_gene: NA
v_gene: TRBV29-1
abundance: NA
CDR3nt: TGCAGCGTTGTTCAGGGGTTTACTGAAGCTTTCTTT
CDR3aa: CSVVQGFTEAFF

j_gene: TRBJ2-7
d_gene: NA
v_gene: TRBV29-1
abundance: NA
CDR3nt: TGCAGCGTTGCAACAGGTTTTAACTCCTACGAGCAGTACTTC
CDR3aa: CSVATGFNSYEQYF

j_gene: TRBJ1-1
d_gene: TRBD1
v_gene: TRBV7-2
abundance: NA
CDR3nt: TGTGCCAGCACCGGAGGGACAGGGGGGACTGAAGCTTTCTTT
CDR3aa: CASTGGTGGTEAFF

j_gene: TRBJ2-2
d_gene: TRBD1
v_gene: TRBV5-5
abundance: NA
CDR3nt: TGTGCCAGCAGCCCCCTTGGGACAGGGGTAACCGGGGAGCTGTTTTTT
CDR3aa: CASSPLGTGVTGELFF

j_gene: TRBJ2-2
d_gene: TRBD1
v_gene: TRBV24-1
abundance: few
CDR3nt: TGTGCCACCAGCGATCTGCGGGACAGGGCGATTCGGGACACCGGGGAGCTGTTTTTT
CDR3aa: CATSDLRDRAIRDTGELFF

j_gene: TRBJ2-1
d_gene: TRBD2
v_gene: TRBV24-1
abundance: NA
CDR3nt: TGTGCCACCAGTGAGCCCCCCACCGGGACTAGCAGAGGTGAGCAGTTCTTC
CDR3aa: CATSEPPTGTSRGEQFF

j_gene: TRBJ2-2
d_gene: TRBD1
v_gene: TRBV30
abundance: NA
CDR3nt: TGTGCCTGGACCAAGACAGGGAGCACCGGGGAGCTGTTTTTT
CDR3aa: CAWTKTGSTGELFF

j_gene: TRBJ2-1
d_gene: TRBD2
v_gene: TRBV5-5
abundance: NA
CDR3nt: TGTGCCAGCAGCCCGACTAGCGGGTCCTTCAATGAGCAGTTCTTC
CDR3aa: CASSPTSGSFNEQFF

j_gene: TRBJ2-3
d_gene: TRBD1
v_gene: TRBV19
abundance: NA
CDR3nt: TGTGCCAGTAGTAGGCGGACAGGGGGCGGGAAAACAGATACGCAGTATTTT
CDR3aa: CASSRRTGGGKTDTQYF

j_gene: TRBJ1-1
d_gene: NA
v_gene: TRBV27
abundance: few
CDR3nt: TGTGCCAGCAGTTGGAACAGGTACACTGAAGCTTTCTTT
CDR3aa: CASSWNRYTEAFF

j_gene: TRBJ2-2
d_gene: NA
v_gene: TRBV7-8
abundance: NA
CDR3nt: TGTGCCAGCAGCTTAGGGGTCTTGGGGGGACCGAACACCGGGGAGCTGTTTTTT
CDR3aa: CASSLGVLGGPNTGELFF

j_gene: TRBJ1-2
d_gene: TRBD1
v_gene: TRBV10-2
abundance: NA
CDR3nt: TGCGCCAGCAGCAGACAGGGGGAGATTCATGGCTACACCTTC
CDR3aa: CASSRQGEIHGYTF